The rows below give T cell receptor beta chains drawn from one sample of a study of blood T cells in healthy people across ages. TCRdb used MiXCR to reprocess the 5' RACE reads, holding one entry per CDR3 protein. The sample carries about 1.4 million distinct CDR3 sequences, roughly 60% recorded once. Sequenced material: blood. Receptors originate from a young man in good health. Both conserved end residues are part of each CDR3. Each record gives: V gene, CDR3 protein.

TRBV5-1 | CASSPQFSYNEQFF
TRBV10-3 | CAISDWQGGTYEQYF
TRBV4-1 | CASSQVRSTSSREQYF
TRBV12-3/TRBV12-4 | CASSPDGYNEQFF
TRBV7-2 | CASGTSGTDTQYF
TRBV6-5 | CASSFTGTGELFF
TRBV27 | CASSSRATGAHEQYF
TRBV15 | CATSLRRGASSRSYNEQFF
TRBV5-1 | CASSGEGRTNEKLFF
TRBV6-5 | CASSTPGTGDKAFF
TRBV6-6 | CASPGQGHHEQYF
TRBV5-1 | CASSAQGELALEQFF
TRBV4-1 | CASSQFHLQGAEDYEQYF
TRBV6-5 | CASSFGQGREQYF
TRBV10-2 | CASSEANSPLHF
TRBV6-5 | CASSLPGREGYEQYF
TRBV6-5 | CASRQGADYEQYF
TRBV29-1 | CSVAGDSNQPQHF
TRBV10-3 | CAISLAQDTGELFF
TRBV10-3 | CAVSGGTSWDGELFF
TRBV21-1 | CASSKLTSEEQETQYF
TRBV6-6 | CASSGLADPYEQYF
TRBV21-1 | CASRPGTGERDTEAFF
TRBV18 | CASSPQRQASTEAFF
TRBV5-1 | CASSLEALNNNEQFF
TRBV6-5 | CASSLGPYRDLVSGANVLTF
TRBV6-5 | CASSPSGGTQETQYF
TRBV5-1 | CASSLASSGSVPNEQFF
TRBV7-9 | CASSLEGGQGKRPGANVLTF
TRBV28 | CASSCPKDTYSYNEQLF
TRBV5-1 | CASSQHRGDTQYF
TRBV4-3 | CASSQDVYWTGFEKLFF
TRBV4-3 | CASSQVGTSGGYNEQFF
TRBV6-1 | CASSAPGTSESYEQYF
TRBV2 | CASSETPVSTDTQYF
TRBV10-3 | CAISSGQPNTEAFF
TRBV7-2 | CASSLGLAGEGDTQYF
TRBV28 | CASSFVGQGYEQYF
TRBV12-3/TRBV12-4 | CASSLGDNRYF
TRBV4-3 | CASSHGPGRSFYEQYF
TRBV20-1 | CSARALAYEQYF
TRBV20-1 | CSAIPRTGSHEQYF
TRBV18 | CASSPLPGSSGANVLTF
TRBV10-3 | CAISESVITYNEQFF
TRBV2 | CASRGSQVNEQFF
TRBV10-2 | CASTFYTSGSTYEQYF
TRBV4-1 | CASSQDPGAGYGYTF
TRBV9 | CASSPDGDNYGYTF
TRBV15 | CATSKGGPGGNYGYTF
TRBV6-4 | CASSAIAGGSYEQFF
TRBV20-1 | CSAIRPSGNTDTQYF
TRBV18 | CASSPLTSSPGELFF